The T cell receptor (beta chain) under discussion was sequenced for a study of shared clonotypes between healthy human individuals. Findings and caveats of the study: Rarefaction showed that sequencing of sorted subsets was incomplete (despite large depth). It was the non-shared clonotypes that had lower generation probabilities than clonotypes shared by all four donors.

With 4 bases clipped from V and 4 bases from J, the junction kept 11 bases outside the gene matches. CDR1 is SGHRS, CDR2 YFSETQ, per germline. This CDR3 comprises 16 residues. As for this clone: Its antigen remains unknown.

Using immunoSEQ multiplex PCR, the repertoire was profiled, and TCRdb retains in-frame clones only, with some absent. The sample records approximately 2.4 million clones, 90% to 96% being singletons. Sequenced sample: naive CD4+ T cells sorted from blood. Regarding subset: CD45RA+ positively selected. The V call is TRBV5-1, the J call TRBJ1-2; 9 positions match TRBD1. This clonotype originated in a man aged 18 to 29 in good health. The CDR3 reads CASSQGQGKTFYGYTF. The DNA of the CDR3 is TGCGCCAGCAGCCAAGGACAGGGGAAGACCTTCTATGGCTACACCTTC.